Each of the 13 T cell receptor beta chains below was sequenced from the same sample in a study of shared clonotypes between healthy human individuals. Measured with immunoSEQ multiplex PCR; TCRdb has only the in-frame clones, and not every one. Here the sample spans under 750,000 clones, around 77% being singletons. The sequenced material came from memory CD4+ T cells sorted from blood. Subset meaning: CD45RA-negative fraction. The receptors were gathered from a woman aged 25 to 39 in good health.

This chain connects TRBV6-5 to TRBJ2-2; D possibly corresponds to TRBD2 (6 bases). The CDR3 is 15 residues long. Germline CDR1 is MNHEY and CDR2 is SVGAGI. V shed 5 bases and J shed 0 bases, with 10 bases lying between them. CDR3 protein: CASSLLAANTGELFF. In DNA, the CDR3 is TGTGCCAGCAGTCTACTAGCAGCGAACACCGGGGAGCTGTTTTTT.

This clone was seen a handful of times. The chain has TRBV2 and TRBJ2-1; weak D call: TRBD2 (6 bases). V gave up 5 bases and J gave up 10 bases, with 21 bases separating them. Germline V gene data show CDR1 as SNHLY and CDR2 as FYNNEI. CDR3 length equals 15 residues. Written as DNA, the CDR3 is TGTGCCAGCAGTCCCGGGACTTCAAGAACCCTCGAGCAGTTCTTC. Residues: CASSPGTSRTLEQFF.

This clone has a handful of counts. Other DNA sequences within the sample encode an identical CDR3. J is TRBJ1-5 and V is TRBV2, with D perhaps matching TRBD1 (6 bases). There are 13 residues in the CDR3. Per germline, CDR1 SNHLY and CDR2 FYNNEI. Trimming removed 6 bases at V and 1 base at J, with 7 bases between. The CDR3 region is CASRGQSNQPQHF. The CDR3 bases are TGTGCCAGCAGGGGACAAAGCAATCAGCCCCAGCATTTT.

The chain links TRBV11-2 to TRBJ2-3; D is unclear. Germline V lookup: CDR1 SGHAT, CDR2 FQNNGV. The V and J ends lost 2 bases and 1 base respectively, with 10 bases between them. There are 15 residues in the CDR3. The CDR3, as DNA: TGTGCCAGCAGCTTATACGTCTCAGGCACAGATACGCAGTATTTT. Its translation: CASSLYVSGTDTQYF.

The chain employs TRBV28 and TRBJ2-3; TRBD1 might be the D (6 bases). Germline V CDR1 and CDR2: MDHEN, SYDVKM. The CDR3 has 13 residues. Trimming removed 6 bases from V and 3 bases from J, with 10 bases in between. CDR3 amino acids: CASRPQGTDTQYF. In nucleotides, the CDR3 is TGTGCCAGCAGGCCACAGGGAACAGATACGCAGTATTTT.

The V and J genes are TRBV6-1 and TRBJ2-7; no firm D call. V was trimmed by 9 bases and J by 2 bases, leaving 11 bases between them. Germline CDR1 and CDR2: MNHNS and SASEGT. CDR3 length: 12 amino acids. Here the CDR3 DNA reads TGTGCCAGTCGGACGGAAGCCTACGAGCAGTACTTC. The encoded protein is CASRTEAYEQYF.

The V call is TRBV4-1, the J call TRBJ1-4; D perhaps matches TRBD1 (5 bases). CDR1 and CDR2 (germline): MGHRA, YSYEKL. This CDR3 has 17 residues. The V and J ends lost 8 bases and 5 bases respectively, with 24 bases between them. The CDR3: CASRSRAGALRNEKLFF. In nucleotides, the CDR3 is TGCGCCAGCCGGAGCAGGGCCGGGGCCCTCCGAAATGAAAAACTGTTTTTT.

The DNA for the CDR3 is TGTGCCAGCAGCGTCACAGGGGGCACGGAGACCCAGTACTTC. This sequence encodes CASSVTGGTETQYF. This sequence joins TRBV9 and TRBJ2-5; 9 positions agree with TRBD1. With V trimmed by 2 bases and J by 5 bases, 4 bases remained unmatched. Per germline, CDR1 SGDLS and CDR2 YYNGEE. CDR3 length: 14 residues.

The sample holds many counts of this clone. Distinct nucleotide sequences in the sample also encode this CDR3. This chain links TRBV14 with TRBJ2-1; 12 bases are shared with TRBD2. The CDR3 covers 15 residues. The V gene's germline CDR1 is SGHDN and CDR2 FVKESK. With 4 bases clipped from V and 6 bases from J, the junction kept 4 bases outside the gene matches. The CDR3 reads CASSLLAGGRNEQFF. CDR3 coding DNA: TGTGCCAGCAGCCTACTAGCGGGAGGCCGCAATGAGCAGTTCTTC.

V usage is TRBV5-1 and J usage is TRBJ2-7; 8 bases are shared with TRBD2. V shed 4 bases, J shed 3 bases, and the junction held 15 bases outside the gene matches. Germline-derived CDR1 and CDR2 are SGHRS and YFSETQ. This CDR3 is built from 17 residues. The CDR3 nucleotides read TGCGCCAGCAGCCCCGGGGAGGCGGGAGGTATAAACTACGAGCAGTACTTC. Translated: CASSPGEAGGINYEQYF. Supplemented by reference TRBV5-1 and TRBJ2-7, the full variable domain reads KAGVTQTPRYLIKTRGQQVTLSCSPISGHRSVSWYQQTPGQGLQFLFEYFSETQRNKGNFPGRFSGRQFSNSRSEMNVSTLELGDSALYLCASSPGEAGGINYEQYFGPGTRLTVT.

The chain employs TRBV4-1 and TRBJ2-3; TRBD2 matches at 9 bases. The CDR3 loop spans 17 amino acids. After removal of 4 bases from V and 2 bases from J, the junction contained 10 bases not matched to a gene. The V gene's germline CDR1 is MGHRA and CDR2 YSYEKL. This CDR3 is CASSRGGVAGVTDTQYF. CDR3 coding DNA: TGCGCCAGCAGCCGAGGAGGAGTAGCGGGGGTCACAGATACGCAGTATTTT.

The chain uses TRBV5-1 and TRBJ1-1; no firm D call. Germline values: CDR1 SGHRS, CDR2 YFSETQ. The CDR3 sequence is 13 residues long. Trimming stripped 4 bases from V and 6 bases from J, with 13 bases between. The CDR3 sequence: CASSRLAGSEAFF. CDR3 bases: TGCGCCAGCAGCCGCCTGGCGGGATCTGAAGCTTTCTTT.

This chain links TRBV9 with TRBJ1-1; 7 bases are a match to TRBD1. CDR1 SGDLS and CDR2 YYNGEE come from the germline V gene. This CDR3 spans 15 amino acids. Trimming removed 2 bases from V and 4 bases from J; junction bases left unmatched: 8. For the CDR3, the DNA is TGTGCCAGCAGCGTGGAAGACAGGGTGACCACTGAAGCTTTCTTT. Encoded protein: CASSVEDRVTTEAFF.